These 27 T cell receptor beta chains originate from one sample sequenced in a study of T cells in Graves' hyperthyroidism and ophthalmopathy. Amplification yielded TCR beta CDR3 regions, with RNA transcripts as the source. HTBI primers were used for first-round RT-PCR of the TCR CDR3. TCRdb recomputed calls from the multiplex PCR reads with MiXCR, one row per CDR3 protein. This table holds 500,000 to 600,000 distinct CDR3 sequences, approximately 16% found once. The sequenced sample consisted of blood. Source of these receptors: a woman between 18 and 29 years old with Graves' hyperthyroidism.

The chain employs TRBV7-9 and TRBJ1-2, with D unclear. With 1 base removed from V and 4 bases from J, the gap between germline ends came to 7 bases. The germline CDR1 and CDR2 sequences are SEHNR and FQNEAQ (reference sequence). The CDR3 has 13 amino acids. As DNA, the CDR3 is TGTGCCAGCAGCTTAGGAGGGTTCTATGGCTACACCTTC. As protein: CASSLGGFYGYTF.

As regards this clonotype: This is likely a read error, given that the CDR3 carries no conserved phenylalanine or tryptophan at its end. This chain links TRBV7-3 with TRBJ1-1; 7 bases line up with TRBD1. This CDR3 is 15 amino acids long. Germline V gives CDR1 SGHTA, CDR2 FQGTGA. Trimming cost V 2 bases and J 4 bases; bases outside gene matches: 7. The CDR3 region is CASSLFAGGATEAFL. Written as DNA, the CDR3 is TGTGCCAGCAGCTTATTTGCAGGGGGTGCCACTGAAGCTTTCCTT.

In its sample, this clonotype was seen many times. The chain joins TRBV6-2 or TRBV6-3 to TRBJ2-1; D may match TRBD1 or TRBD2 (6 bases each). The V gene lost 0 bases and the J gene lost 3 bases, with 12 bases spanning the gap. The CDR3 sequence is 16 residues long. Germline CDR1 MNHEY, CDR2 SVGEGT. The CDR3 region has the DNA TGTGCCAGCAGTTACTCGATTCGGGGGCGCTACAATGAGCAGTTCTTC. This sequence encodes CASSYSIRGRYNEQFF.

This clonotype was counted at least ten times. CDR3 nucleotide sequence: TGTGCCAGCAGCACCGGGACTCCCCCAGATACGCAGTATTTT. It specifies CASSTGTPPDTQYF. The rearrangement uses TRBV5-6 and TRBJ2-3, with D possibly TRBD2 on 6 matching bases. The CDR3 contains 14 residues. V lost 4 bases, J lost 4 bases, and 13 bases lay in between. Germline V gene sequence: CDR1 SGHDT, CDR2 YYEEEE.

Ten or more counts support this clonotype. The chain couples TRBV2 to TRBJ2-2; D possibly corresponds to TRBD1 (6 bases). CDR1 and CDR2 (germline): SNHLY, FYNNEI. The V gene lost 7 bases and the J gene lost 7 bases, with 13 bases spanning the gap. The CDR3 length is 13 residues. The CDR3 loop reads CASIWGRVGELFF. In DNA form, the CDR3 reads TGTGCCAGCATCTGGGGGCGCGTCGGGGAGCTGTTTTTT. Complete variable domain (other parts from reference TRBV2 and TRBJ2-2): EPEVTQTPSHQVTQMGQEVILRCVPISNHLYFYWYRQILGQKVEFLVSFYNNEISEKSEIFDDQFSVERPDGSNFTLKIRSTKLEDSAMYFCASIWGRVGELFFGEGSRLTVL.

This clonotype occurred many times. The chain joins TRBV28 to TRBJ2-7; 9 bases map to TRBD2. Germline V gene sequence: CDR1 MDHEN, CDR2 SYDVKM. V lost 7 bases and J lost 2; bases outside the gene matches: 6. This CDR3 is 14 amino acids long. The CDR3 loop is CASKRGGRAYEQYF. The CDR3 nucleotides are TGTGCCAGCAAAAGGGGCGGGAGGGCCTACGAGCAGTACTTC.

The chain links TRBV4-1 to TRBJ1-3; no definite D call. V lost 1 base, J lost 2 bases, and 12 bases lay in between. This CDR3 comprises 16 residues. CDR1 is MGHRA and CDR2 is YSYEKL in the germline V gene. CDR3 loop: CASSQAGPGAGNTIYF. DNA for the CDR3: TGCGCCAGCAGCCAAGCGGGCCCGGGCGCTGGAAACACCATATATTTT.

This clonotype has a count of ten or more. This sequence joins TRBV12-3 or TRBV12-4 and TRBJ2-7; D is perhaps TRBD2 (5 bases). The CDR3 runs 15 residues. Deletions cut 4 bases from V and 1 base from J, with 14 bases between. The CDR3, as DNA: TGTGCCAGCAGTTCCAGACTAACGCCGTCCTACGAGCAGTACTTC. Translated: CASSSRLTPSYEQYF.

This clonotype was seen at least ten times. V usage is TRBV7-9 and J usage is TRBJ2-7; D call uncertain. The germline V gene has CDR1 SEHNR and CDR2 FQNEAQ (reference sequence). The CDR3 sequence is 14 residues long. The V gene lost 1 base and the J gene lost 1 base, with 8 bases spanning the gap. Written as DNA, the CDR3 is TGTGCCAGCAGCTTAGAGGTCGGGTCCTACGAGCAGTACTTC. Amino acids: CASSLEVGSYEQYF.

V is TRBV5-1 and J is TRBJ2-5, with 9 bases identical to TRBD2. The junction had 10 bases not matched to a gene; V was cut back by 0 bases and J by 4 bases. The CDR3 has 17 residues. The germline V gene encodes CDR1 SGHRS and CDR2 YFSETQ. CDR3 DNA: TGCGCCAGCAGCTTGGAGGGTAGCGGGAGCGGTCGAGAGACCCAGTACTTC. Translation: CASSLEGSGSGRETQYF.

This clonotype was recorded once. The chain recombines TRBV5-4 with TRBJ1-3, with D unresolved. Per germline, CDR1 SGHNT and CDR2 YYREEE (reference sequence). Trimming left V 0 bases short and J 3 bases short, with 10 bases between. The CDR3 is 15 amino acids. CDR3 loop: CASSLATAYGNTIYF. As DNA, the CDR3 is TGTGCCAGCAGCTTGGCTACAGCATATGGAAACACCATATATTTT.

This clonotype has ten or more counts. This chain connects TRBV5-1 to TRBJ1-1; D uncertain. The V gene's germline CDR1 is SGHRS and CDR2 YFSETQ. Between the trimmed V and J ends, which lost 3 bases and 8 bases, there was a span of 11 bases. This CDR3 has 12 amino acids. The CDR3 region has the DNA TGCGCCAGCAGCTCCCCTACAGAAGAAGCTTTCTTT. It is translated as CASSSPTEEAFF.

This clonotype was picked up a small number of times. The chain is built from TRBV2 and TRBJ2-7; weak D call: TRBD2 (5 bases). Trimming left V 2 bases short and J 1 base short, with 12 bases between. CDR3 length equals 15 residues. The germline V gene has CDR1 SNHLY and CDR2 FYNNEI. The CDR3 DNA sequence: TGTGCCAGCAGTGAAATACGGGGTGTTTCCTACGAGCAGTACTTC. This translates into CASSEIRGVSYEQYF.

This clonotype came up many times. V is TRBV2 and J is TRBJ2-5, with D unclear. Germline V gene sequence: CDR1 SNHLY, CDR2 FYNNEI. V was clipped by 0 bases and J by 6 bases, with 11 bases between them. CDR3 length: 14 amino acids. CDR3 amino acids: CASSEAHAFKTQYF. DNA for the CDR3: TGTGCCAGCAGTGAAGCGCACGCGTTTAAGACCCAGTACTTC.

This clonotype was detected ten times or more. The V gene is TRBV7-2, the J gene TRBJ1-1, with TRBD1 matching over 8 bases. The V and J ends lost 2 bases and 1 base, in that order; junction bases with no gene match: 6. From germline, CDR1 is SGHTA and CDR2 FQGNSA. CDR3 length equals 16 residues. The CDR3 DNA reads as TGTGCCAGCAGCTTAAATCAGGGGGCCTCGAACACTGAAGCTTTCTTT. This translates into CASSLNQGASNTEAFF.

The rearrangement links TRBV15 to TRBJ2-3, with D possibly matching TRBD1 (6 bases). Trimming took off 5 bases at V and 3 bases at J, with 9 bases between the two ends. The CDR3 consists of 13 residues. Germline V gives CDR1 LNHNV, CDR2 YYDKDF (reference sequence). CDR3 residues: CATSLGQTDTQYF. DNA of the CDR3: TGTGCCACCAGCCTAGGACAGACAGATACGCAGTATTTT.

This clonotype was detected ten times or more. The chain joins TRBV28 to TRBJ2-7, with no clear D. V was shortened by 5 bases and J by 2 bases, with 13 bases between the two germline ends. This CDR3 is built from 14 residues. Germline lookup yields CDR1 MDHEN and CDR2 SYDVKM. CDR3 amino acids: CASSLLGFPYEQYF. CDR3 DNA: TGTGCCAGCAGTCTCCTGGGCTTCCCCTACGAGCAGTACTTC.

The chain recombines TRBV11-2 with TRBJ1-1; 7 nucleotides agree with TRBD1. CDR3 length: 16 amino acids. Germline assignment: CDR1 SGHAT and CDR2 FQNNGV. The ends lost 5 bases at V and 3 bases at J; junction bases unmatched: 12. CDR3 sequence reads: CASSRLTGRTDTEAFF. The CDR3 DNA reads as TGTGCCAGCAGCCGCCTGACAGGGAGGACCGACACTGAAGCTTTCTTT.

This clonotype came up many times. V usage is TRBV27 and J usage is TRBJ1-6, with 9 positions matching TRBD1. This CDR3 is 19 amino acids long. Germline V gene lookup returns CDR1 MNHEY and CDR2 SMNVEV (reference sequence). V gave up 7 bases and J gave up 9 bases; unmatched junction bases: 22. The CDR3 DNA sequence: TGTGCCAGCATACTATTCCGGGACAGGGTCGGGTCGGGGTGTTCACCCCTCCACTTT. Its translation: CASILFRDRVGSGCSPLHF.

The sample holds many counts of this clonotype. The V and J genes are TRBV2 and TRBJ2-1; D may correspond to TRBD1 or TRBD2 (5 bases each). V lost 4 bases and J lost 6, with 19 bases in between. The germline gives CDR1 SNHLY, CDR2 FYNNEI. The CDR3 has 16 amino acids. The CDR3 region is CASSGNRRWLGNEQFF. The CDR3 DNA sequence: TGTGCCAGCAGTGGTAACAGGAGGTGGTTGGGCAATGAGCAGTTCTTC.

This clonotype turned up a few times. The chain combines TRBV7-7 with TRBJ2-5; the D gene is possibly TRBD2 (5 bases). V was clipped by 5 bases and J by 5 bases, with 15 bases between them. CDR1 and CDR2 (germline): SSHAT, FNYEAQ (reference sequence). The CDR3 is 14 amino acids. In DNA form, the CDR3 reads TGTGCCAGCAGCCCGGACGGGCCGGGGGAGACCCAGTACTTC. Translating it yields CASSPDGPGETQYF.

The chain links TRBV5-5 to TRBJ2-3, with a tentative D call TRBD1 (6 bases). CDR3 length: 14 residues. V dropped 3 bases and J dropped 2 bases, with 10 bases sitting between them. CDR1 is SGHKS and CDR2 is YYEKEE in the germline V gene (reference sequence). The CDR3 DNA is TGTGCCAGCAGCTCGGACAGCACCACAGATACGCAGTATTTT. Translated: CASSSDSTTDTQYF.

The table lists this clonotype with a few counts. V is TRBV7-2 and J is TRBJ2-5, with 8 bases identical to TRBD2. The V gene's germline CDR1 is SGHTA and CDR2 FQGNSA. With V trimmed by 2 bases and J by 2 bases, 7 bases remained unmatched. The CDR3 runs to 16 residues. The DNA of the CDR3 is TGTGCCAGCAGCTTAACGGCGGGGGGTTGGCAAGAGACCCAGTACTTC. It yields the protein CASSLTAGGWQETQYF.

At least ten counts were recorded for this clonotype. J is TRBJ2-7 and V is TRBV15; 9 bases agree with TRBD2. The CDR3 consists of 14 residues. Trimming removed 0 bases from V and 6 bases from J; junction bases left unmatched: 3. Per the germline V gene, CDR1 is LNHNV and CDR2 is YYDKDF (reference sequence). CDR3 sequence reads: CATSRDASGIEQYF. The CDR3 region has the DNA TGTGCCACCAGCAGAGATGCTAGCGGGATCGAGCAGTACTTC.

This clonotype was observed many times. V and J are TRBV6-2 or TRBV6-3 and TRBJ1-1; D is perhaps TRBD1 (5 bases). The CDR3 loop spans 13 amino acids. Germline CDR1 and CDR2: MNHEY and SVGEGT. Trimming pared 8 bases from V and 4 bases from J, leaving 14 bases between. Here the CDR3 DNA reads TGTGCCAGCCAGGGTTTGAGCCTCACTGAAGCTTTCTTT. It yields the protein CASQGLSLTEAFF.

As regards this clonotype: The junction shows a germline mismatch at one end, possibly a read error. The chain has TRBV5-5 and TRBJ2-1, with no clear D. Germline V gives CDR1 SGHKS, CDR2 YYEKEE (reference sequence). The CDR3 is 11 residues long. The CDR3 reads CDSSLVNEQFF. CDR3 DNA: TGTGACAGCAGCTTGGTGAATGAGCAGTTCTTC.

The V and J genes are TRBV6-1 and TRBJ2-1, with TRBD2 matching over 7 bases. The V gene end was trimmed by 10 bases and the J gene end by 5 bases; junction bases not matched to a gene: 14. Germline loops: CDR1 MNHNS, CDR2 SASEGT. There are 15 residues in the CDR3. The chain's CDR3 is CATAFPRAGDNEQFF. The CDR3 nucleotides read TGTGCCACCGCGTTCCCCCGGGCGGGGGACAATGAGCAGTTCTTC.